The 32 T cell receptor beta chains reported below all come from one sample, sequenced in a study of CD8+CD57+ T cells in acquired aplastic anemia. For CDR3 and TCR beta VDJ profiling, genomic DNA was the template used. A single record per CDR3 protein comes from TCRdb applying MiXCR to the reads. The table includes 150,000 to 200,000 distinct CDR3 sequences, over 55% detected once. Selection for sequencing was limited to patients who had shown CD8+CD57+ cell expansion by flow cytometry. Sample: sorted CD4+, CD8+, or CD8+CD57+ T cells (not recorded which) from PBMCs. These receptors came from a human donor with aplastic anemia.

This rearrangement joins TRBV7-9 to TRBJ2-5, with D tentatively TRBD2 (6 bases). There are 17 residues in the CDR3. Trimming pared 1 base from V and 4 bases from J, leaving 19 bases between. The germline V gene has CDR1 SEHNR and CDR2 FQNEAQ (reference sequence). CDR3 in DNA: TGTGCCAGCAGCTTAGGTCGGCGGGATCAACCCCCAGAGACCCAGTACTTC. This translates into CASSLGRRDQPPETQYF.

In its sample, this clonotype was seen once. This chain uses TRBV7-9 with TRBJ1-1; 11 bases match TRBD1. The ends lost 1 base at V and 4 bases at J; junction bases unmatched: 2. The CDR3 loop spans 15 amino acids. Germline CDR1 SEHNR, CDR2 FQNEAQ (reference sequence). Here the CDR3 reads CASSLGGTGGTEAFF. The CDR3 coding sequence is TGTGCCAGCAGCTTAGGTGGGACAGGGGGCACTGAAGCTTTCTTT.

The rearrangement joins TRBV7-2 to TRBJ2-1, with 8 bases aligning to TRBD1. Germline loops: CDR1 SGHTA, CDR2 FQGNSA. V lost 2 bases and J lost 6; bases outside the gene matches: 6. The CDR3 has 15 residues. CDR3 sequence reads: CASSLWRQGTNEQFF. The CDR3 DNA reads TGTGCCAGCAGCTTATGGAGACAGGGGACCAATGAGCAGTTCTTC.

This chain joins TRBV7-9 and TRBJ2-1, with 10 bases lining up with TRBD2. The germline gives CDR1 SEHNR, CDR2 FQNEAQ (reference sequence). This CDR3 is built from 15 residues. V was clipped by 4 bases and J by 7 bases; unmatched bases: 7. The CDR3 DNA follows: TGTGCCAGCAGCTCGCTAGCGGGAGTTGGGAATGAGCAGTTCTTC. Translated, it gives CASSSLAGVGNEQFF.

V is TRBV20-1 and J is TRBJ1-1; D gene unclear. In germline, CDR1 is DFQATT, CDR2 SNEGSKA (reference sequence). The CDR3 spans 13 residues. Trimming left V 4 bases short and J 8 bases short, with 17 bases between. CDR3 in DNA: TGCAGTGCTATAGATAGCAGTGACAACGAAGCTTTCTTT. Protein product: CSAIDSSDNEAFF.

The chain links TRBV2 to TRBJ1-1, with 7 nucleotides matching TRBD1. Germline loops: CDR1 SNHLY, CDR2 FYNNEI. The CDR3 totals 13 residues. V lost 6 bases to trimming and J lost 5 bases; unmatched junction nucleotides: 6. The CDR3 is CASSRQGPTEAFF. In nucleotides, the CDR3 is TGTGCCAGCAGCCGACAGGGCCCGACTGAAGCTTTCTTT.

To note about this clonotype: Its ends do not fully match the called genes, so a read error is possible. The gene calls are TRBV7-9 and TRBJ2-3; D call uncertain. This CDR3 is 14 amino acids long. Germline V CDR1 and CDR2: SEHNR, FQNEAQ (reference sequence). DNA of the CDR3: TGCGCCAGCAGCCAAGACGGGCTGACAGATACGCAGTATTTT. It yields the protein CASSQDGLTDTQYF.

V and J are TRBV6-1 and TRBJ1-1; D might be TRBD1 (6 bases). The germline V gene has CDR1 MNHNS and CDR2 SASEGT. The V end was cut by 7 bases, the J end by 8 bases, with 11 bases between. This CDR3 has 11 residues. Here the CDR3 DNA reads TGTGCCAGCATACAGGGCCGGGAAGCTTTCTTT. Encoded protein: CASIQGREAFF.

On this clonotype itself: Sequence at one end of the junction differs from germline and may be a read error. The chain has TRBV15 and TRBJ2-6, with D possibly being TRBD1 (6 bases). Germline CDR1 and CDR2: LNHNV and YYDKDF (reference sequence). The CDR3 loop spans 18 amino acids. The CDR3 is CATSRTHGQFSGADVLTF. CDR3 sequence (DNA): TGTGCCACCAGCAGAACCCACGGACAGTTCTCTGGGGCCGACGTCCTGACTTTC. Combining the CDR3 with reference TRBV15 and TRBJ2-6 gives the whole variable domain DAMVIQNPRYQVTQFGKPVTLSCSQTLNHNVMYWYQQKSSQAPKLLFHYYDKDFNNEADTPDNFQSRRPNTSFCFLDIRSPGLGDTAMYLCATSRTHGQFSGADVLTFGAGSRLTVL.

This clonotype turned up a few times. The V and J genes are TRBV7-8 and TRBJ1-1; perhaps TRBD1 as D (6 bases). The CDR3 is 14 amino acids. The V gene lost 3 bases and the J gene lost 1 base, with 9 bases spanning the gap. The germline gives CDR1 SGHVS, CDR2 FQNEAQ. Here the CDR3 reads CASSFRTANTEAFF. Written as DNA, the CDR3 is TGTGCCAGCAGCTTTCGGACAGCGAACACTGAAGCTTTCTTT.

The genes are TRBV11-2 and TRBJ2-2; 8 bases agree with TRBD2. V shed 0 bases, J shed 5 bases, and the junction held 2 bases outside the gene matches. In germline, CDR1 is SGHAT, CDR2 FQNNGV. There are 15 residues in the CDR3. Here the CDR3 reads CASSLEAGETGELFF. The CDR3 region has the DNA TGTGCCAGCAGCTTAGAAGCGGGGGAAACCGGGGAGCTGTTTTTT.

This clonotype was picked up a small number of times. CDR3 protein: CASSLELAKNIQYF. The CDR3 region has the DNA TGTGCCAGCAGCTTAGAGCTAGCCAAAAACATTCAGTACTTC. The genes are TRBV7-6 and TRBJ2-4, with D unclear. CDR3 length: 14 amino acids. Germline-derived CDR1 and CDR2 are SGHVS and FNYEAQ. V lost 1 base and J lost 0, with 4 bases in between.

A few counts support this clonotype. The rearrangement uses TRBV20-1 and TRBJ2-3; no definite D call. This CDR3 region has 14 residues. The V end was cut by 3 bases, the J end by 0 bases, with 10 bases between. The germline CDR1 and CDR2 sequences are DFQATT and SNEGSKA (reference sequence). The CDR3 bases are TGCAGTGCTAGGGGCAGGTCTAGCACAGATACGCAGTATTTT. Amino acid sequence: CSARGRSSTDTQYF.

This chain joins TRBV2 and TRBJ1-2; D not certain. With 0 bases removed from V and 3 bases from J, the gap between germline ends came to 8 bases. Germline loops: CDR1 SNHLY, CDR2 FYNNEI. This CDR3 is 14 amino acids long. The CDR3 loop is CASSEAPWDYGYTF. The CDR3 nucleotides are TGTGCCAGCAGTGAAGCGCCATGGGACTATGGCTACACCTTC.

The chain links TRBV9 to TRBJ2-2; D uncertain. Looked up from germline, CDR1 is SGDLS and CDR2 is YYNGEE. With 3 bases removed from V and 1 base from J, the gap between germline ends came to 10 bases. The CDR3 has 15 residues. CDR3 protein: CASSAPGKNTGELFF. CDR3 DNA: TGTGCCAGCAGCGCCCCAGGAAAGAACACCGGGGAGCTGTTTTTT. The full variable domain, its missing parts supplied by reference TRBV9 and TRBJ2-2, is DSGVTQTPKHLITATGQRVTLRCSPRSGDLSVYWYQQSLDQGLQFLIQYYNGEERAKGNILERFSAQQFPDLHSELNLSSLELGDSALYFCASSAPGKNTGELFFGEGSRLTVL.

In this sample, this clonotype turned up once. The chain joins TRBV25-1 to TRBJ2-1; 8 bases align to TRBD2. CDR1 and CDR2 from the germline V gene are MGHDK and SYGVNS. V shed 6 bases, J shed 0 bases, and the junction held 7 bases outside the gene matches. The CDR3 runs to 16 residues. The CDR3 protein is CASRHAGTSSYNEQFF. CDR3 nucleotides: TGTGCCAGCAGACATGCGGGGACTAGCTCCTACAATGAGCAGTTCTTC.

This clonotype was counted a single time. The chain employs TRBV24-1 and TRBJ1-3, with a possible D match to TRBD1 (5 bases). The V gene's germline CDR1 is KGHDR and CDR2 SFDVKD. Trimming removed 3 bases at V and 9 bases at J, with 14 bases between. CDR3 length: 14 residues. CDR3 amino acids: CATSDPNHGGTIYF. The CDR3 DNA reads TGTGCCACCAGTGATCCTAACCACGGGGGCACCATATATTTT.

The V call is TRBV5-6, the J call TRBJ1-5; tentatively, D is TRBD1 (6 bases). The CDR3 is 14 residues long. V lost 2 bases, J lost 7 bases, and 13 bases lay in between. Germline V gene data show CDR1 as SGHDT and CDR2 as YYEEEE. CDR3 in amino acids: CASSFLRGRQPQHF. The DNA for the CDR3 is TGTGCCAGCAGCTTCCTGAGGGGGAGGCAGCCCCAGCATTTT. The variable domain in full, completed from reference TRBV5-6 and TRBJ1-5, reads DAGVTQSPTHLIKTRGQQVTLRCSPKSGHDTVSWYQQALGQGPQFIFQYYEEEERQRGNFPDRFSGHQFPNYSSELNVNALLLGDSALYLCASSFLRGRQPQHFGDGTRLSIL.

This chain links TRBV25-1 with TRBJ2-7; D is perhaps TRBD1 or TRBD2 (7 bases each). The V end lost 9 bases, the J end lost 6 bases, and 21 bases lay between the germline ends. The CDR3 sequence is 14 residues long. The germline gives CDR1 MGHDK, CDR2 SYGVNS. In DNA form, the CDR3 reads TGTGCCAGTAGACGACAGGGCCAGCGGGGCGAGCAGTACTTC. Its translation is CASRRQGQRGEQYF.

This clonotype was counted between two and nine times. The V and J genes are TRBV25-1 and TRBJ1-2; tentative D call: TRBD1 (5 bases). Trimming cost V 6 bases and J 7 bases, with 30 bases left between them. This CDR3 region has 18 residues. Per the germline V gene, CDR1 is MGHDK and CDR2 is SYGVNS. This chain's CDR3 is CASSPGGNGALGFPGYTF. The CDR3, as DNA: TGTGCCAGCAGCCCTGGTGGGAATGGGGCGCTGGGTTTTCCTGGCTACACCTTC.

The CDR3 DNA is TGTGCCACCAGTGTCGAATATACGCAGTATTTT. Its translation is CATSVEYTQYF. This chain links TRBV24-1 with TRBJ2-3, with unresolved D. Trimming took off 5 bases at V and 7 bases at J, with 6 bases between the two ends. Germline values: CDR1 KGHDR, CDR2 SFDVKD. The CDR3 is 11 residues long.

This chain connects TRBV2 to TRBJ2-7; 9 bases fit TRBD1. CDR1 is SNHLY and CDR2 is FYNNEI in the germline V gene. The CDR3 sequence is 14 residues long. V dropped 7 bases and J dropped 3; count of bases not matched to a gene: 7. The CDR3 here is CASMRGQGHYEQYF. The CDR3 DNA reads TGTGCCAGCATGAGGGGACAGGGACACTACGAGCAGTACTTC.

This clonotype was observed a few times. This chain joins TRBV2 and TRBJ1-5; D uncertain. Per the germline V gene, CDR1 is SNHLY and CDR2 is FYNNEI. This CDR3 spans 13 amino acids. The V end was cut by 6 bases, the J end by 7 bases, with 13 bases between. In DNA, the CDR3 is TGTGCCAGCAGGCTGGAAGTACGGCAGCCCCAGCATTTT. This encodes CASRLEVRQPQHF.

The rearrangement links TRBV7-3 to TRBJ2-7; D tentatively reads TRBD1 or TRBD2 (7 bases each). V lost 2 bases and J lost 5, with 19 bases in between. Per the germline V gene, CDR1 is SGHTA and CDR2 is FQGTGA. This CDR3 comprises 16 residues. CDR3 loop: CASSLDRSSGQDEQYF. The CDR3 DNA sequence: TGTGCCAGCAGCTTAGATAGGTCTAGCGGACAGGACGAGCAGTACTTC. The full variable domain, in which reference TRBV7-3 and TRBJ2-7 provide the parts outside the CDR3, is GAGVSQTPSNKVTEKGKYVELRCDPISGHTALYWYRQSLGQGPEFLIYFQGTGAADDSGLPNDRFFAVRPEGSVSTLKIQRTERGDSAVYLCASSLDRSSGQDEQYFGPGTRLTVT.

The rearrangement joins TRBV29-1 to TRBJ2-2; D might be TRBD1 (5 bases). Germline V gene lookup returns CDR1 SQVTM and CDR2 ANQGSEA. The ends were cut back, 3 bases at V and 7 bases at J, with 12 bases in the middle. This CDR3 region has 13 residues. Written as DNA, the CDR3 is TGCAGCGTTGACTGGCAGGGAATCGGGGAGCTGTTTTTT. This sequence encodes CSVDWQGIGELFF.

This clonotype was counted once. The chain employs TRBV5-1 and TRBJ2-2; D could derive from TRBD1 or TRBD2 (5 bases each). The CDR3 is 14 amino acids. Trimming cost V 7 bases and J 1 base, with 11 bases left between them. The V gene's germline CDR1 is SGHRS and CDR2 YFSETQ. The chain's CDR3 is CASSGRWNTGELFF. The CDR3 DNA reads TGCGCCAGCTCGGGACGGTGGAACACCGGGGAGCTGTTTTTT.

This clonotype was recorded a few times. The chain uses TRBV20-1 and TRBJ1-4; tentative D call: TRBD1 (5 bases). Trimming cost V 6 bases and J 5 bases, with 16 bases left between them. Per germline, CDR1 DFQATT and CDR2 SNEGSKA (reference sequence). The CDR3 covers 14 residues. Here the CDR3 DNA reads TGCAGTGCCGGTAGGGACGCCAGGAATGAAAAACTGTTTTTT. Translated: CSAGRDARNEKLFF.

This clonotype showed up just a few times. CDR3: CAISESTRGETQYF. The DNA for the CDR3 is TGTGCCATCAGTGAGTCGACCAGGGGAGAGACCCAGTACTTC. The V call is TRBV10-3, the J call TRBJ2-5, with TRBD1 as a possible D gene (6 bases). This CDR3 contains 14 residues. Germline V gene sequence: CDR1 ENHRY, CDR2 SYGVKD. Trimming took 0 bases from V and 4 from J, leaving 9 bases between them.

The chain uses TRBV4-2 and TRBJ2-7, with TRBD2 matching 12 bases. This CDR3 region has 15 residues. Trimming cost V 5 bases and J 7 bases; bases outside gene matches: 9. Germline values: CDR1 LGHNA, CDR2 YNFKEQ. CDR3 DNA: TGTGCCAGCAGCGGATCTAGCGGGGGGGCGAAAGAGCAGTACTTC. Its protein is CASSGSSGGAKEQYF.

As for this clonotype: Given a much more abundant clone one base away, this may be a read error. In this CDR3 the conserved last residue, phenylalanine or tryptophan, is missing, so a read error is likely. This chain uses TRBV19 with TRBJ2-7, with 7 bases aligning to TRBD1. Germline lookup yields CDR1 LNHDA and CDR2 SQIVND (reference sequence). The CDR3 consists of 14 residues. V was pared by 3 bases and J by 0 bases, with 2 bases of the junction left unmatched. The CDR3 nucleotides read TGTGCCAGTAGTATGGGGACAGCCTCCTACGAGCAGTACCTC. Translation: CASSMGTASYEQYL.

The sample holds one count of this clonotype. The CDR3: CASSEELATETQYF. In DNA form, the CDR3 reads TGCGCCAGCAGTGAGGAACTAGCTACAGAGACCCAGTACTTC. The chain employs TRBV10-2 and TRBJ2-5; D is possibly TRBD2 (6 bases). Germline V gene lookup returns CDR1 WSHSY and CDR2 SAAADI. The CDR3 runs to 14 residues. V gave up 2 bases and J gave up 4 bases, with 11 bases separating them.

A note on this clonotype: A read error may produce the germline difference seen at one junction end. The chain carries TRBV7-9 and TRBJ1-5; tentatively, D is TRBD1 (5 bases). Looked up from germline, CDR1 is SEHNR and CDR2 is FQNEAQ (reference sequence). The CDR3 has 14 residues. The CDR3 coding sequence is TGTGCCAGCAGCTTAGGACAGACCAATCAGCCCCGGCATTTT. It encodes CASSLGQTNQPRHF.